The TCR beta chain described here comes from a study of response to subunit inactivated influenza vaccine. CDR1 and CDR2 from the germline V gene are DFQATT and SNEGSKA (reference sequence). This CDR3 is 12 amino acids long. The V end was cut by 6 bases, the J end by 7 bases, with 13 bases between. From the RT-PCR reads, TCRdb called clonotypes with MiXCR, one entry per CDR3 protein. The sample contains about 540,000 distinct CDR3 sequences, approximately 22% of which appear only once. This clonotype was observed a handful of times. These sequences were also reported in another study, on T cells expressing NK-cell markers. According to that study: 5'RACE template switching with UMIs generated TCR beta cDNA.

The sequence was obtained from a man in his forties or fifties who received an inactivated influenza vaccine. Specimen: CD4+ T cells sorted from PBMCs, collected 11 to 12 days after vaccination. V gene TRBV20-1 combines with J gene TRBJ2-1; D is possibly TRBD1 (5 bases). As DNA, the CDR3 is TGCAGTGCGGGCCGACAGTTAAATGAGCAGTTCTTC. This codes for CSAGRQLNEQFF.